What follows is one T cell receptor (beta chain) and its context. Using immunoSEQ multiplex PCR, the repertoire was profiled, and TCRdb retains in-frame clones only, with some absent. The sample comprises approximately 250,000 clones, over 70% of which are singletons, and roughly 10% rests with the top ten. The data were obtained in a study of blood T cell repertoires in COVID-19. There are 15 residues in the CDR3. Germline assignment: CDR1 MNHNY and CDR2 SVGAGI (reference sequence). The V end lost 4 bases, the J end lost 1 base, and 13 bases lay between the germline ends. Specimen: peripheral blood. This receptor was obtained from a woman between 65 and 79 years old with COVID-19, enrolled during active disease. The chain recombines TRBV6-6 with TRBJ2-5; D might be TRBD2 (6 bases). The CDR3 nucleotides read TGTGCCAGCAGTTTCGGAATAGCGGCCCAAGAGACCCAGTACTTC. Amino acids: CASSFGIAAQETQYF.